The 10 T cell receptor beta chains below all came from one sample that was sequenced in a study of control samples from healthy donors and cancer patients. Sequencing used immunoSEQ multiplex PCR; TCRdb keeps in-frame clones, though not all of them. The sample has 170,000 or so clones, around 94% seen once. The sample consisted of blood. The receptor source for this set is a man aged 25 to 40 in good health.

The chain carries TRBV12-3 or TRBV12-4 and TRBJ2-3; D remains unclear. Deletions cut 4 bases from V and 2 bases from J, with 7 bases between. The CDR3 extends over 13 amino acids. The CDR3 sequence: CASSSSNTDTQYF. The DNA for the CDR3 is TGTGCCAGCAGTTCGTCTAACACAGATACGCAGTATTTT.

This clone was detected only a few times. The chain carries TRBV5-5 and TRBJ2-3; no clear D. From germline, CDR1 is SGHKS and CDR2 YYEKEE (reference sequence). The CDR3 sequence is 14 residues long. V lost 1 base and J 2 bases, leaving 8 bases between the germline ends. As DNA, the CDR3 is TGTGCCAGCAGCTTGAGACAAACCACAGATACGCAGTATTTT. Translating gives CASSLRQTTDTQYF.

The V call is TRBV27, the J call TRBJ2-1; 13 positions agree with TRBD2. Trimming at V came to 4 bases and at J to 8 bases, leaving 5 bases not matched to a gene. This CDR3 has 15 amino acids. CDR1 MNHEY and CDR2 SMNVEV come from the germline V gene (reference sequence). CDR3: CASSSPGLAGYEQFF. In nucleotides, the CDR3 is TGTGCCAGCAGTTCACCGGGACTAGCGGGGTATGAGCAGTTCTTC.

CDR3 amino acids: CASSLEAGYTF. In DNA, the CDR3 is TGTGCCAGCAGCTTAGAGGCTGGCTACACCTTC. The gene calls are TRBV7-2 and TRBJ1-2, with D unresolved. The CDR3 runs to 11 residues. Germline CDR1 is SGHTA and CDR2 is FQGNSA. Trimming cost V 1 base and J 7 bases, with 4 bases left between them.

The CDR3 reads CASSIIPAGSYNSPLHF. DNA for the CDR3: TGTGCCAGTAGTATCATCCCGGCGGGCTCCTATAATTCACCCCTCCACTTT. This chain joins TRBV19 and TRBJ1-6, with D hard to call. With 3 bases removed from V and 0 bases from J, the gap between germline ends came to 12 bases. The CDR3 is made up of 17 amino acids. The V gene's germline CDR1 is LNHDA and CDR2 SQIVND (reference sequence). Filled out from reference TRBV19 and TRBJ1-6, the complete variable domain reads DGGITQSPKYLFRKEGQNVTLSCEQNLNHDAMYWYRQDPGQGLRLIYYSQIVNDFQKGDIAEGYSVSREKKESFPLTVTSAQKNPTAFYLCASSIIPAGSYNSPLHFGNGTRLTVT.

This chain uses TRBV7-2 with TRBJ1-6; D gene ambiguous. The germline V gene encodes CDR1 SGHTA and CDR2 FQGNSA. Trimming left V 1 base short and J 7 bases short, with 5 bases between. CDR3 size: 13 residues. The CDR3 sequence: CASSLGRNSPLHF. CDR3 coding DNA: TGTGCCAGCAGCTTAGGGCGGAATTCACCCCTCCACTTT.

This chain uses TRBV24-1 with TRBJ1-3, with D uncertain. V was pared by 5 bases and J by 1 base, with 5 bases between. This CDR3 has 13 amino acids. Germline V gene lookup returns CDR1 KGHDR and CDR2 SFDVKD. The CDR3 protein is CATSATSGNTIYF. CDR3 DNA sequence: TGTGCCACCAGTGCAACATCTGGAAACACCATATATTTT.

The CDR3 spells CASSQGAGQETQYF. DNA of the CDR3: TGTGCCAGCAGCCAAGGGGCAGGTCAAGAGACCCAGTACTTC. V is TRBV6-5 and J is TRBJ2-5; possibly TRBD1 for D (5 bases). This CDR3 has 14 amino acids. Trimming took 6 bases from V and 2 from J, leaving 13 bases between them. Germline CDR1 and CDR2: MNHEY and SVGAGI.

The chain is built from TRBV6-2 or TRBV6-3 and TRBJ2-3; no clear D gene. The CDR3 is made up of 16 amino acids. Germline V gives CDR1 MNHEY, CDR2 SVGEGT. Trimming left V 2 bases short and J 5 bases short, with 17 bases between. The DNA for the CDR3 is TGTGCCAGCAGTTACCGAGTCGGCGGTCTCCGAGATACGCAGTATTTT. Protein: CASSYRVGGLRDTQYF.

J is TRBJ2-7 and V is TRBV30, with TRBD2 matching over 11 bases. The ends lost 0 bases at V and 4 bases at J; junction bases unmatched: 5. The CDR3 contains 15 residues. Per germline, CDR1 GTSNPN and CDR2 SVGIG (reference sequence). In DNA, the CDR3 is TGTGCCTGGAGTGTAAGGGGACTAGCGGTTTACGAGCAGTACTTC. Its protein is CAWSVRGLAVYEQYF.